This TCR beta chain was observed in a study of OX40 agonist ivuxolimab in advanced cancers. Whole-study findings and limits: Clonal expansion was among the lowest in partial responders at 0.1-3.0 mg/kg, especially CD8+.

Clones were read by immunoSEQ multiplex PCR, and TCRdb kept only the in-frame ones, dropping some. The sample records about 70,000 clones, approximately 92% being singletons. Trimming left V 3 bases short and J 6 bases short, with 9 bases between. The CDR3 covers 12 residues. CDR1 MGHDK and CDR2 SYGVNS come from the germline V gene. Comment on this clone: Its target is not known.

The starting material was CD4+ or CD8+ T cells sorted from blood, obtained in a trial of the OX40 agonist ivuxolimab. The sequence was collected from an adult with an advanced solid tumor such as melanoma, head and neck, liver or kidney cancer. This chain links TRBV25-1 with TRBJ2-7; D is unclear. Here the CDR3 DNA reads TGTGCCAGCAGTGACCGGTGGTCCGAGCAGTACTTC. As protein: CASSDRWSEQYF.